Shown below are 13 T cell receptor beta chains from a single sample sequenced in a study of Tregs in tolerant kidney transplant recipients. Generated by immunoSEQ multiplex PCR, the TCRdb table keeps only in-frame clones and is missing some. The sample consists of tens of thousands of clones, 84% of them appearing once. Input material: CD4+ T cells from blood. The receptor set was obtained from a human donor in good health.

The chain employs TRBV6-1 and TRBJ2-7; D possibly corresponds to TRBD2 (6 bases). V lost 6 bases and J lost 5, with 11 bases in between. The germline V gene has CDR1 MNHNS and CDR2 SASEGT. There are 12 residues in the CDR3. The CDR3 spells CASRRLDHEQYF. The CDR3 region has the DNA TGTGCCAGCAGAAGACTAGACCACGAGCAGTACTTC.

In its sample, this clone was seen once. The chain carries TRBV5-4 and TRBJ2-5; unclear D gene. Trimming stripped 0 bases from V and 5 bases from J, with 14 bases between. CDR3 length: 15 residues. CDR1 SGHNT and CDR2 YYREEE come from the germline V gene (reference sequence). CDR3 in amino acids: CASSLDMTPRETQYF. CDR3 in DNA: TGTGCCAGCAGCTTGGACATGACTCCACGGGAGACCCAGTACTTC.

The chain is built from TRBV7-2 and TRBJ2-5, with D perhaps matching TRBD1 (5 bases). CDR1 SGHTA and CDR2 FQGNSA come from the germline V gene. The CDR3 runs to 15 residues. The germline V and J ends were trimmed by 5 bases and 5 bases, with 18 bases remaining between them. CDR3: CASSTGRPLGETQYF. The CDR3 DNA reads TGTGCCAGCAGCACAGGAAGGCCCCTTGGGGAGACCCAGTACTTC.

The chain recombines TRBV6-5 with TRBJ1-2; possible D gene TRBD1, 6 bases. In germline, CDR1 is MNHEY, CDR2 SVGAGI. The CDR3 is made up of 13 amino acids. Trimming took off 2 bases at V and 6 bases at J, with 10 bases between the two ends. The CDR3 loop reads CASSYDRWNGYTF. CDR3 in DNA: TGTGCCAGCAGTTACGACAGGTGGAATGGCTACACCTTC.

The genes are TRBV2 and TRBJ1-2, with no clear D. The germline V gene encodes CDR1 SNHLY and CDR2 FYNNEI. V lost 4 bases and J lost 3, with 15 bases in between. The CDR3 runs 15 residues. CDR3 protein: CASSVGSGGYYGYTF. The CDR3 coding sequence is TGTGCCAGCAGTGTAGGGTCCGGCGGCTACTATGGCTACACCTTC.

This sequence joins TRBV4-2 and TRBJ1-6; perhaps TRBD1 as D (6 bases). Germline V CDR1 and CDR2: LGHNA, YNFKEQ. This CDR3 region has 15 residues. Trimming pared 1 base from V and 9 bases from J, leaving 13 bases between. The CDR3 sequence is CASSQAQGIPSPLHF. The DNA of the CDR3 is TGTGCCAGCAGCCAAGCCCAGGGGATACCTTCACCCCTCCACTTT.

The chain combines TRBV5-1 with TRBJ2-2, with TRBD2 matching over 10 bases. This CDR3 is 15 amino acids long. Germline CDR1 reads SGHRS; CDR2 reads YFSETQ. The J segment lost 5 bases and the V segment lost 4 bases, leaving 5 bases of the junction unmatched. DNA for the CDR3: TGCGCCAGCAGCCGCGGACTAGCGGAAACCGGGGAGCTGTTTTTT. Protein product: CASSRGLAETGELFF. The entire variable domain, with the rest obtained from reference TRBV5-1 and TRBJ2-2, is as follows: KAGVTQTPRYLIKTRGQQVTLSCSPISGHRSVSWYQQTPGQGLQFLFEYFSETQRNKGNFPGRFSGRQFSNSRSEMNVSTLELGDSALYLCASSRGLAETGELFFGEGSRLTVL.

J is TRBJ1-5 and V is TRBV19, with D possibly matching TRBD1 (5 bases). Germline CDR1 LNHDA, CDR2 SQIVND (reference sequence). V was cut by 5 bases and J by 0 bases, with 11 bases left in between. CDR3 length: 15 residues. In nucleotides, the CDR3 is TGTGCCAGTAGTCTGGGACGGCTTAGCAATCAGCCCCAGCATTTT. It is translated as CASSLGRLSNQPQHF.

The chain recombines TRBV5-1 with TRBJ2-5, with D possibly matching TRBD1 (5 bases). The CDR3 has 16 amino acids. The V gene's germline CDR1 is SGHRS and CDR2 YFSETQ. V shed 4 bases and J shed 5 bases, with 21 bases lying between them. The CDR3: CASSPRALTGWETQYF. The CDR3 DNA follows: TGCGCCAGCAGCCCCCGGGCGCTCACAGGCTGGGAGACCCAGTACTTC.

V is TRBV21-1 and J is TRBJ2-1; TRBD1 is the table's D call, not checked against the DNA. TRBV21-1 is reported as a pseudogene. The CDR3 is 15 amino acids. CDR3 bases: TGTGCCAGCAGCAGGGACAGGGGAGCCTACAATGAGCAGTTCTTC. It encodes CASSRDRGAYNEQFF.

The genes are TRBV20-1 and TRBJ2-7; D gene ambiguous. Germline V lookup: CDR1 DFQATT, CDR2 SNEGSKA (reference sequence). V shed 3 bases and J shed 9 bases, with 9 bases lying between them. This CDR3 is 10 amino acids long. The CDR3 here is CSASPPVQYF. The CDR3 DNA sequence: TGCAGTGCTAGCCCCCCTGTGCAGTACTTC.

V is TRBV5-1 and J is TRBJ1-5; the D is unclear. Looked up from germline, CDR1 is SGHRS and CDR2 is YFSETQ. The CDR3 has 15 amino acids. Trimming stripped 0 bases from V and 0 bases from J, with 7 bases between. The CDR3 nucleotides read TGCGCCAGCAGCTTGGGAGGGAATAGCAATCAGCCCCAGCATTTT. This translates into CASSLGGNSNQPQHF.

The V gene is TRBV7-2, the J gene TRBJ2-7, with D unresolved. Germline V gene lookup returns CDR1 SGHTA and CDR2 FQGNSA. There are 14 residues in the CDR3. Trimming stripped 1 base from V and 6 bases from J, with 13 bases between. The CDR3 here is CASSLGAGYVEQYF. The CDR3, as DNA: TGTGCCAGCAGCTTAGGGGCAGGCTACGTCGAGCAGTACTTC.